Following are 21 T cell receptor beta chains from one sample sequenced in a study of PD-L1 blockade in urothelial cancer. Measured with immunoSEQ multiplex PCR; TCRdb has only the in-frame clones, and not every one. The data contain some 100,000 clones, around 93% of them singletons. The sample was PBMCs, taken around atezolizumab (anti-PD-L1) treatment. The receptors here all came from a woman aged 80 or over with urothelial cancer.

This sequence joins TRBV15 and TRBJ2-6, with 7 bases lining up with TRBD1. Germline lookup yields CDR1 LNHNV and CDR2 YYDKDF (reference sequence). The CDR3 spans 17 residues. The trim removed 4 bases at V and 1 base at J, leaving 7 bases unmatched. CDR3 amino acids: CATSTRDRLSGANVLTF. CDR3 in DNA: TGTGCCACCAGCACACGGGACAGACTTTCTGGGGCCAACGTCCTGACTTTC.

This chain uses TRBV9 with TRBJ2-1; D is possibly TRBD2 (5 bases). V was clipped by 0 bases and J by 7 bases, with 8 bases between them. This CDR3 region has 13 residues. Germline V CDR1 and CDR2: SGDLS, YYNGEE. CDR3 nucleotides: TGTGCCAGCAGCGTAGGAGCGGTGAATGAGCAGTTCTTC. Translation: CASSVGAVNEQFF. Complete variable domain (other parts from reference TRBV9 and TRBJ2-1): DSGVTQTPKHLITATGQRVTLRCSPRSGDLSVYWYQQSLDQGLQFLIQYYNGEERAKGNILERFSAQQFPDLHSELNLSSLELGDSALYFCASSVGAVNEQFFGPGTRLTVL.

This clone was observed once. J is TRBJ2-5 and V is TRBV5-1, with 7 bases fitting TRBD2. J lost 3 bases, V lost 0 bases, and 5 bases had no gene match. The CDR3 covers 15 residues. The germline V gene encodes CDR1 SGHRS and CDR2 YFSETQ. This chain's CDR3 is CASSLGAGREETQYF. Written as DNA, the CDR3 is TGCGCCAGCAGCTTGGGGGCAGGGAGGGAAGAGACCCAGTACTTC.

In DNA form, the CDR3 reads TGTGCCAGCAGGCCGACAGGGGGTAAAGCTGAAGCTTTCTTT. Its protein product is CASRPTGGKAEAFF. This chain uses TRBV7-2 with TRBJ1-1, with TRBD1 matching 9 bases. CDR3 length equals 14 residues. Germline V gene data show CDR1 as SGHTA and CDR2 as FQGNSA. J was trimmed by 6 bases and V by 6 bases; bases with no gene match: 8.

The chain carries TRBV7-9 and TRBJ2-7; tentative D call: TRBD1 (6 bases). V shed 0 bases and J shed 6 bases, with 12 bases lying between them. From germline, CDR1 is SEHNR and CDR2 FQNEAQ (reference sequence). This CDR3 contains 14 residues. The CDR3 sequence: CASSLAQGYSEQYF. Here the CDR3 DNA reads TGTGCCAGCAGCTTAGCACAGGGCTACTCCGAGCAGTACTTC.

The CDR3 DNA reads TGTGCCAGCAGTGAAGCATTGGGCAGGCGTTCTGGAAACACCATATATTTT. It is translated as CASSEALGRRSGNTIYF. The rearrangement links TRBV6-1 to TRBJ1-3; D unresolved. V was cut by 0 bases and J by 1 base, with 13 bases left in between. CDR1 and CDR2 (germline): MNHNS, SASEGT. The CDR3 covers 17 residues.

The J gene is TRBJ2-1, the V gene TRBV6-4; 7 bases align to TRBD2. Looked up from germline, CDR1 is MRHNA and CDR2 is SNTAGT. The CDR3 length is 14 residues. V trimming: 0 bases; J trimming: 9 bases; junction bases outside the gene matches: 5. The CDR3 sequence is CASSDSGGIGEQFF. In nucleotides, the CDR3 is TGTGCCAGCAGTGACTCGGGGGGGATAGGTGAGCAGTTCTTC.

The chain has TRBV4-1 and TRBJ2-2, with TRBD1 matching over 8 bases. From germline, CDR1 is MGHRA and CDR2 YSYEKL. The CDR3 sequence is 17 residues long. Trimming at V came to 4 bases and at J to 0 bases, leaving 7 bases not matched to a gene. CDR3 region: CASSPGGRPSNTGELFF. Written as DNA, the CDR3 is TGCGCCAGCAGCCCAGGGGGCAGACCTTCGAACACCGGGGAGCTGTTTTTT.

The gene calls are TRBV28 and TRBJ2-5, with TRBD1 matching 10 bases. The CDR3 is made up of 14 amino acids. Trimming took 4 bases from V and 4 from J; bases not matched to a gene: 3. Germline lookup yields CDR1 MDHEN and CDR2 SYDVKM. Written as DNA, the CDR3 is TGTGCCAGCAGTTCCCGGGACAGGGGAGAGACCCAGTACTTC. This codes for CASSSRDRGETQYF.

The chain couples TRBV27 to TRBJ2-5; tentative D call: TRBD2 (5 bases). The germline CDR1 and CDR2 sequences are MNHEY and SMNVEV (reference sequence). This CDR3 is built from 15 residues. Deletions cut 5 bases from V and 4 bases from J, with 17 bases between. The DNA of the CDR3 is TGTGCCAGCAGTCCCGGGGTAGTCTTCGGAGAGACCCAGTACTTC. Translating gives CASSPGVVFGETQYF.

This clone appeared a few times. The CDR3 DNA reads as TGTGCCAGCAGCGTAGGGGGCCGTAGCCCCTACGAGCAGTACTTC. Translation: CASSVGGRSPYEQYF. J is TRBJ2-7 and V is TRBV9; D might be TRBD1 (5 bases). Germline V lookup: CDR1 SGDLS, CDR2 YYNGEE. Trimming removed 0 bases from V and 2 bases from J, with 12 bases in between. This CDR3 has 15 residues.

This rearrangement joins TRBV5-1 to TRBJ2-5; TRBD2 is a possible D gene (5 bases). The CDR3 sequence is 16 residues long. Looked up from germline, CDR1 is SGHRS and CDR2 is YFSETQ. The V end was cut by 0 bases, the J end by 4 bases, with 16 bases between. CDR3 DNA: TGCGCCAGCAGCTTGGCGGGGAGTGGGCGTGTAGAGACCCAGTACTTC. Translated, it gives CASSLAGSGRVETQYF.

This rearrangement joins TRBV28 to TRBJ1-5; TRBD1 matches 9 bases. In germline, CDR1 is MDHEN, CDR2 SYDVKM. This CDR3 spans 14 amino acids. The junction had 7 bases not matched to a gene; V was cut back by 7 bases and J by 6 bases. The CDR3 here is CASTRDRVGQPQHF. Here the CDR3 DNA reads TGTGCCAGCACCCGGGACAGGGTGGGTCAGCCCCAGCATTTT.

This chain joins TRBV5-1 and TRBJ2-1; TRBD2 matches at 11 bases. This CDR3 comprises 15 residues. The V segment lost 0 bases and the J segment 8 bases; nucleotides outside the gene matches: 4. Per germline, CDR1 SGHRS and CDR2 YFSETQ. The CDR3 loop reads CASSLVTSGSDEQFF. DNA of the CDR3: TGCGCCAGCAGCTTGGTCACTAGCGGGAGTGATGAGCAGTTCTTC.

This clone occurred once. The chain couples TRBV5-1 to TRBJ2-2; possibly TRBD1 for D (7 bases). The CDR3 covers 16 residues. Germline CDR1 reads SGHRS; CDR2 reads YFSETQ. V shed 0 bases and J shed 0 bases, with 9 bases lying between them. CDR3 sequence (DNA): TGCGCCAGCAGCTTGGGCGGGACAGCGAACACCGGGGAGCTGTTTTTT. This sequence encodes CASSLGGTANTGELFF.

This rearrangement joins TRBV5-4 to TRBJ1-1, with 7 bases matching TRBD1. J was trimmed by 8 bases and V by 4 bases; bases with no gene match: 5. Germline lookup yields CDR1 SGHNT and CDR2 YYREEE (reference sequence). The CDR3 contains 12 residues. The DNA of the CDR3 is TGTGCCAGCAGCAAGACAGGGAGGGAAGCTTTCTTT. This codes for CASSKTGREAFF.

Here the CDR3 DNA reads TGTGCCAGCAGCTATGACAGGCGCTCTGGGGCCAACGTCCTGACTTTC. It specifies CASSYDRRSGANVLTF. This chain links TRBV7-9 with TRBJ2-6, with D tentatively TRBD1 (6 bases). CDR1 and CDR2 from the germline V gene are SEHNR and FQNEAQ (reference sequence). This CDR3 region has 16 residues. V was trimmed by 4 bases and J by 0 bases, leaving 10 bases between them.

CDR3 DNA sequence: TGTGCCAGCAGCTTAGAACTCGGCGAGCAGTACTTC. This sequence encodes CASSLELGEQYF. The J gene is TRBJ2-7, the V gene TRBV7-2; no firm D call. The CDR3 spans 12 residues. Trimming shortened V by 1 base and J by 6 bases, and 7 bases separated the two germline ends. Germline V gene lookup returns CDR1 SGHTA and CDR2 FQGNSA.

V and J are TRBV28 and TRBJ1-2, with D perhaps TRBD1 (5 bases). Trimming shortened V by 5 bases and J by 3 bases, and 16 bases separated the two germline ends. Germline CDR1 is MDHEN and CDR2 is SYDVKM. The CDR3 contains 15 residues. CDR3 loop: CASSGGGLADYGYTF. In DNA form, the CDR3 reads TGTGCCAGCAGTGGGGGGGGTCTGGCGGACTATGGCTACACCTTC.

V and J are TRBV7-9 and TRBJ2-1, with D possibly being TRBD2 (5 bases). CDR3 size: 16 residues. Germline lookup yields CDR1 SEHNR and CDR2 FQNEAQ (reference sequence). Trimming removed 5 bases at V and 0 bases at J, with 14 bases between. CDR3 DNA: TGTGCCAGCAGCCCCGTCCTAGGGAGCTCCTACAATGAGCAGTTCTTC. Protein sequence: CASSPVLGSSYNEQFF.

The chain carries TRBV5-1 and TRBJ2-5; 11 nucleotides align to TRBD2. In germline, CDR1 is SGHRS, CDR2 YFSETQ. The CDR3 is 15 amino acids. V trimming: 2 bases; J trimming: 2 bases; junction bases outside the gene matches: 2. The CDR3 protein is CASSFGTSGQETQYF. The CDR3 coding sequence is TGCGCCAGCAGCTTTGGGACTAGCGGACAAGAGACCCAGTACTTC.